The rows below give T cell receptor beta chains drawn from one sample of a study of neurological immune-mediated disorders. TCRdb processed the 5' RACE reads anew with MiXCR; each CDR3 protein has one entry. The sample records under 35,000 distinct CDR3 sequences, under 30% being singletons. The sequencing sample was made of CD4+ T cells from blood. The receptors originated from a man between 45 and 60 years old with HTLV-1-associated myelopathy (HAM/TSP). Both conserved end residues are part of each CDR3. D genes are given only for firm matches. Rows give clone size only sometimes, using once, few, many, or a class for an expanded clone.

clone size	D gene	V gene	J gene	CDR3 protein	CDR3 DNA
few	TRBD2	TRBV5-6	TRBJ2-7	CASSSAGVTYEQYF	TGTGCCAGCAGCTCCGCGGGGGTCACCTACGAGCAGTACTTC
.	.	TRBV5-1	TRBJ1-6	CASSVGRSSYNSPLHF	TGCGCCAGCAGCGTTGGCCGGAGCTCCTATAATTCACCCCTCCACTTT
many	.	TRBV20-1	TRBJ1-3	CSAEQNSGNTIYF	TGCAGTGCTGAACAGAACTCTGGAAACACCATATATTTT
many	.	TRBV5-1	TRBJ1-2	CASSRNNEGYTF	TGCGCCAGCAGCAGAAATAATGAGGGCTACACCTTC
many	TRBD2	TRBV29-1	TRBJ2-5	CSGLPLAGAQETQYF	TGCAGCGGCCTCCCCCTAGCGGGAGCCCAAGAGACCCAGTACTTC
many	TRBD1	TRBV6-5	TRBJ1-1	CASSRDRGRKTEAFF	TGTGCCAGCAGCCGGGACAGGGGGCGAAAAACTGAAGCTTTCTTT
.	.	TRBV5-4	TRBJ1-5	CASSLWGNQPQHF	TGTGCCAGCAGCTTGTGGGGGAATCAGCCCCAGCATTTT
many	.	TRBV7-7	TRBJ2-3	CASSLERGDTQYF	TGTGCCAGCAGCTTAGAACGGGGCGATACGCAGTATTTT
many	.	TRBV7-3	TRBJ1-3	CASSEGESGNTIYF	TGTGCCAGCAGCGAAGGGGAATCTGGAAACACCATATATTTT
.	TRBD1	TRBV20-1	TRBJ1-1	CSAGRGTETEAFF	TGCAGTGCTGGCAGGGGGACTGAGACTGAAGCTTTCTTT
many	.	TRBV20-1	TRBJ1-4	CSARDHQFNEKLFF	TGCAGTGCTAGAGATCACCAGTTTAATGAAAAACTGTTTTTT
many	.	TRBV7-8	TRBJ2-4	CASSLEGTAKNIQYF	TGTGCCAGCAGCTTAGAGGGGACGGCCAAAAACATTCAGTACTTC
many	TRBD2	TRBV12-3/TRBV12-4	TRBJ2-3	CASSPSAGGGTQYF	TGTGCCAGCAGTCCCTCAGCGGGAGGGGGGACGCAGTATTTT
many	.	TRBV12-3/TRBV12-4	TRBJ1-6	CASSLGPDSPLHF	TGTGCCAGCAGTTTAGGGCCCGATTCACCCCTCCACTTT
many	.	TRBV9	TRBJ2-7	CASSVEAGAVYEQYF	TGTGCCAGCAGCGTAGAGGCAGGGGCGGTCTACGAGCAGTACTTC
many	.	TRBV20-1	TRBJ2-1	CSASIGPLGDEQFF	TGCAGTGCTAGTATAGGGCCCCTCGGGGATGAGCAGTTCTTC
many	.	TRBV12-3/TRBV12-4	TRBJ1-5	CASSGQNSNQPQHF	TGTGCCAGCAGTGGACAGAATAGCAATCAGCCCCAGCATTTT
few	TRBD1	TRBV5-1	TRBJ1-5	CASSPDGQANQPQHF	TGCGCCAGCAGCCCGGACGGACAGGCGAATCAGCCCCAGCATTTT
many	TRBD1	TRBV5-1	TRBJ2-6	CASSPRTGGSGANVLTF	TGCGCCAGCAGCCCTCGGACAGGGGGCTCTGGGGCCAACGTCCTGACTTTC
many	TRBD2	TRBV20-1	TRBJ2-5	CSARDLRGVQETQYF	TGCAGTGCTAGAGATCTACGGGGGGTCCAAGAGACCCAGTACTTC
many	TRBD1	TRBV6-6	TRBJ1-5	CASRMDRSVWHF	TGTGCCAGCAGGATGGACAGGTCGGTATGGCATTTT
many	.	TRBV12-3/TRBV12-4	TRBJ2-1	CASSRTSPYNEQFF	TGTGCCAGCAGTCGGACCTCCCCCTACAATGAGCAGTTCTTC
.	.	TRBV5-1	TRBJ2-3	CASSLTVTTTDTQYF	TGCGCCAGCAGCCTGACAGTAACGACCACAGATACGCAGTATTTT
many	TRBD1	TRBV4-1	TRBJ2-2	CASSQGGQGVQAGELFF	TGCGCCAGCAGCCAAGGAGGACAGGGTGTGCAGGCCGGGGAGCTGTTTTTT